This T cell receptor beta chain was captured in a study of cytomegalovirus exposure and HLA in healthy donors. Study summary: Assignment to the Caucasian-associated ancestry cluster applied to approximately 80% of the approximately 400 genotyped donors.

A multiplex PCR was run with 60 Vbeta primers and 13 Jbeta primers. Measured with immunoSEQ multiplex PCR; TCRdb has only the in-frame clones, and not every one. Here the sample spans 85,000 to 130,000 clones, over 60% being singletons. CDR1 and CDR2 (germline): SGHTS, YDEGEE. The ends lost 0 bases at V and 4 bases at J; junction bases unmatched: 3. CDR3 length: 15 amino acids. As concerns this clone: No antigen is known for it.

Overall study results and limits: There were reportedly fewer N-insertions in an Asian-associated ancestry cluster than the roughly 700-donor mean, in a later analysis. Further analysis was carried out later, and it showed several of the most significant clusters appearing linked to common viral pathogens.

This chain connects TRBV5-8 to TRBJ2-1; TRBD2 matches at 8 bases. The specimen was PBMCs. The source is a woman between 18 and 29 years old in good health and CMV-seropositive. The CDR3 region has the DNA TGTGCCAGCAGCTTGGGATTAGCGGGATACAATGAGCAGTTCTTC. Translating gives CASSLGLAGYNEQFF.